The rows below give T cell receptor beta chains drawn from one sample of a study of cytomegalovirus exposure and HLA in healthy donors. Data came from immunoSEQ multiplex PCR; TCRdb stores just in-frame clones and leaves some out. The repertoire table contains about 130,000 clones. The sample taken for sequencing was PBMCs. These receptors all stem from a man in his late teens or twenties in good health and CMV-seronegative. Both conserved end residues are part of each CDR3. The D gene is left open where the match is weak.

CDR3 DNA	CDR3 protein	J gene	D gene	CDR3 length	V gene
TGTGCCAGCAGCTTAGCAGCTTTGGAGGTAACTGAAGCTTTCTTT	CASSLAALEVTEAFF	TRBJ1-1	.	15	TRBV7-2
TGTGCCAGCAGCCGCAGGGGACGGACTGGAAACACCATATATTTT	CASSRRGRTGNTIYF	TRBJ1-3	.	15	TRBV13
TGTGCCAGCAGCTTTCAGGGCTACTATGGCTACACCTTC	CASSFQGYYGYTF	TRBJ1-2	.	13	TRBV5-8
TGTGCCAGCTCACCCCTGGGTAGCGGGGCCAGACAAGATACGCAGTATTTT	CASSPLGSGARQDTQYF	TRBJ2-3	TRBD2	17	TRBV18
TGTGCCAGCAGCGGCGGGACAGGGATTCCTAACTATGGCTACACCTTC	CASSGGTGIPNYGYTF	TRBJ1-2	TRBD1	16	TRBV11-1
TGCAGCGTTAGCGAAAGTATTGCTCAGCCCCAGCATTTT	CSVSESIAQPQHF	TRBJ1-5	.	13	TRBV29-1
TGTGCCAGCAATCGGGAGGAAGAGACCCAGTACTTC	CASNREEETQYF	TRBJ2-5	TRBD2	12	TRBV2
TGTGCCTGGAGTGTACTGCAGGGCGCTGAAGCTTTCTTT	CAWSVLQGAEAFF	TRBJ1-1	.	13	TRBV30
TGTGCCAGCAGCACCCTTCAGGCCATATATAATTCACCCCTCCACTTT	CASSTLQAIYNSPLHF	TRBJ1-6	.	16	TRBV5-6
TGCGCCAGCAGCCAACAACGGACATCGAACACTGAAGCTTTCTTT	CASSQQRTSNTEAFF	TRBJ1-1	.	15	TRBV4-3
TGTGCCAGCAGTTCCTTCACAGATACGCAGTATTTT	CASSSFTDTQYF	TRBJ2-3	.	12	TRBV28
TGTGCCAGCAGTTACAGAGTTGCTAGCGGTTACAATGAGCAGTTCTTC	CASSYRVASGYNEQFF	TRBJ2-1	TRBD2	16	TRBV28
TGTGCCAGCACCACGGGGGGGTTAGGAGATACGCAGTATTTT	CASTTGGLGDTQYF	TRBJ2-3	TRBD2	14	TRBV6-6